This T cell receptor beta chain derives from a study of early T cells in non-severe SARS-CoV-2 infection. Study in general: Sequencing was performed on bulk RNA from unsorted whole blood, leaving chains unpaired. Study-wide points: VDJdb-based matching was biased toward anti-spike CD8 responses and missed private and CD4 specificities.

The CDR3 runs to 15 residues. The trim removed 5 bases at V and 1 base at J, leaving 8 bases unmatched. CDR1 and CDR2 from the germline V gene are DFQATT and SNEGSKA (reference sequence). Individual cDNA molecules carried attached unique molecular identifiers. TCRdb re-analysed the 5' RACE reads in MiXCR, keeping a single row per CDR3 protein. The data show 40,000 to 45,000 distinct CDR3 sequences, roughly a tenth seen once. About this clonotype itself: Its matching antigen is unknown.

Sequenced sample: whole blood. The chain combines TRBV20-1 with TRBJ2-3, with 8 bases fitting TRBD2. The receptor was derived from an adult who was a healthcare worker with PCR-confirmed SARS-CoV-2 infection or an uninfected control (not recorded which). The CDR3 sequence: CSADVLSGGTDTQYF. CDR3 nucleotides: TGCAGTGCTGACGTCCTTAGCGGGGGCACAGATACGCAGTATTTT.